Sequencing of this T cell receptor (beta chain) was carried out in a study of metastatic and nonmetastatic thyroid tumors. TCRdb re-clonotyped the PCR reads via MiXCR. There are fewer than 20,000 clones in the sample; more than 15% occur only once, and 15% to 20% lies in the top ten. V lost 4 bases and J lost 7, with 11 bases in between. The germline CDR1 and CDR2 sequences are SNHLY and FYNNEI. This CDR3 has 13 residues. This clone was seen repeatedly, ten times or more. No treatment had been given to any patient before thyroid surgery. This receptor was taken from a female donor with papillary thyroid cancer or a benign thyroid nodule (not recorded which). Some clones in this sample may be carry-over from other donors' samples. The sequenced sample consisted of blood. The chain couples TRBV2 to TRBJ2-1, with D maybe TRBD1 (6 bases). The CDR3 DNA is TGTGCCAGCAGTGCACAGGGTACGAATGAGCAGTTCTTC. It translates to CASSAQGTNEQFF.